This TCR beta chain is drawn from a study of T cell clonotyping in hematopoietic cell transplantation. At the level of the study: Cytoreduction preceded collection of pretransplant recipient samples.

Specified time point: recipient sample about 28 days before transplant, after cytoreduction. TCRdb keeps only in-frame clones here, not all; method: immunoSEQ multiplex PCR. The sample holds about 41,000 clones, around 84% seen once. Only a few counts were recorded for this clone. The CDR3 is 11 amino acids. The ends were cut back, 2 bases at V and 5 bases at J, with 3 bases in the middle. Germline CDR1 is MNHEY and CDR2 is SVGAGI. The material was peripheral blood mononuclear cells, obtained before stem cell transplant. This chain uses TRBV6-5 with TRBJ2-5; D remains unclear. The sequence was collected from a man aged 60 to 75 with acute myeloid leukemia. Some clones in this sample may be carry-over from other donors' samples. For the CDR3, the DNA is TGTGCCAGCAGTTACATCGAGACCCAGTACTTC. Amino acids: CASSYIETQYF.